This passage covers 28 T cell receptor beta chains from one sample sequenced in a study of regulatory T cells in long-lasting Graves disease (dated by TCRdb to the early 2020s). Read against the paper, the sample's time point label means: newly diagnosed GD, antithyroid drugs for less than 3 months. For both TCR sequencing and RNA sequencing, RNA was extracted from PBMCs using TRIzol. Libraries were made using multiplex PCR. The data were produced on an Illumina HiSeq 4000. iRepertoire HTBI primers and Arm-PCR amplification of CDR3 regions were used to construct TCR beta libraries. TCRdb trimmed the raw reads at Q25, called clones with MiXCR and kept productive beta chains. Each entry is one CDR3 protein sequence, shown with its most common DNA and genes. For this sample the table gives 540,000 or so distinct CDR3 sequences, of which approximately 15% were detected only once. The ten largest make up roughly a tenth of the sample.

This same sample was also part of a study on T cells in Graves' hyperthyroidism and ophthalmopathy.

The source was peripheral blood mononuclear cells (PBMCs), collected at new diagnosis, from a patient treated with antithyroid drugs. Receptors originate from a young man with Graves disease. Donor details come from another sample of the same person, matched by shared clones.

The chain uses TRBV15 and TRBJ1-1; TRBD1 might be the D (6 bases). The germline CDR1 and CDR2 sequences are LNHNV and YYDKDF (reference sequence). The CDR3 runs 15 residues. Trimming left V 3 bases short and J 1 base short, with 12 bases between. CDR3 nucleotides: TGTGCCACCAGCAGGGACAGACTCAAGAACACTGAAGCTTTCTTT. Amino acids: CATSRDRLKNTEAFF.

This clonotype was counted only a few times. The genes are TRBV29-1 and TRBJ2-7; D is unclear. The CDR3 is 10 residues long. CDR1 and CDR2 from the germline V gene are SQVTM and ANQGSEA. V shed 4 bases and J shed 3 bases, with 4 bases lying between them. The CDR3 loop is CSVAGYEQYF. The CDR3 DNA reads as TGCAGCGTTGCCGGCTACGAGCAGTACTTC.

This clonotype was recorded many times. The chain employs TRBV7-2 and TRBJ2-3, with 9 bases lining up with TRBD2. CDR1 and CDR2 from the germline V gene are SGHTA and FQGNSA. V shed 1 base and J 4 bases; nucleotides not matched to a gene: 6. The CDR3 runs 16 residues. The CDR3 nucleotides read TGTGCCAGCAGCTTAGAGGGCGGGAGGGCCTCAGATACGCAGTATTTT. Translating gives CASSLEGGRASDTQYF. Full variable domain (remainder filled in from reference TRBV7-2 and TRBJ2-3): GAGVSQSPSNKVTEKGKDVELRCDPISGHTALYWYRQSLGQGLEFLIYFQGNSAPDKSGLPSDRFSAERTGGSVSTLTIQRTQQEDSAVYLCASSLEGGRASDTQYFGPGTRLTVL.

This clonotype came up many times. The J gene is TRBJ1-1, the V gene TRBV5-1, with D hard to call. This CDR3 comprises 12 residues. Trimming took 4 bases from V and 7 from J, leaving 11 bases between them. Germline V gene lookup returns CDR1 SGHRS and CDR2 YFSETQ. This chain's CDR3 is CASSLDGNEAFF. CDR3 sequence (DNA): TGCGCCAGCAGCCTGGACGGCAATGAAGCTTTCTTT.

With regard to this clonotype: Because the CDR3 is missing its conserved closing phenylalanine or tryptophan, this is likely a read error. The chain's CDR3 is CATSRGDSGTYNEQFS. The CDR3 DNA reads TGTGCCACCAGCAGAGGAGATAGCGGGACCTACAATGAGCAGTTCTCC. The chain links TRBV15 to TRBJ2-1; 8 positions match TRBD2. The CDR3 is made up of 16 amino acids. The ends lost 1 base at V and 2 bases at J; junction bases unmatched: 4. From germline, CDR1 is LNHNV and CDR2 YYDKDF (reference sequence).

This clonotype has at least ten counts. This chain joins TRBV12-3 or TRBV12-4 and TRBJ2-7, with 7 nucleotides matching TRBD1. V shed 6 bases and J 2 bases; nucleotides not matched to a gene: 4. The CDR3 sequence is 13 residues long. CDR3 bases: TGTGCCAGCAGGCCGGACAGGCCCTACGAGCAGTACTTC. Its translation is CASRPDRPYEQYF.

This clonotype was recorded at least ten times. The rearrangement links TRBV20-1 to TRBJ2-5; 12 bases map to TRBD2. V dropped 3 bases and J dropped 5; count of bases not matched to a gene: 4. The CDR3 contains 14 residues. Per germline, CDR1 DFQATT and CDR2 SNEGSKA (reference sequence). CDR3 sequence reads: CSARGLAGRETQYF. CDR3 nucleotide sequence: TGCAGTGCTAGGGGACTAGCGGGTCGGGAGACCCAGTACTTC.

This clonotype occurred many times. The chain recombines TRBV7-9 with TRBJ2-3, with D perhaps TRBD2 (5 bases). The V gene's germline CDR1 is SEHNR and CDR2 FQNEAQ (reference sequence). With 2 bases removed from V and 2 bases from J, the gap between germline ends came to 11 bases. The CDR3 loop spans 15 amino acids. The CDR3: CASSLILALTDTQYF. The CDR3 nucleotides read TGTGCCAGCAGCTTAATCCTAGCTCTCACAGATACGCAGTATTTT.

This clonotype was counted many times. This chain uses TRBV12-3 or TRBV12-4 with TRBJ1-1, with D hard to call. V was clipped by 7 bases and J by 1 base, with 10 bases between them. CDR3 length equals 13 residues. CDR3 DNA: TGTGCCAGCATCAAGAGGGCGAACACTGAAGCTTTCTTT. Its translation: CASIKRANTEAFF.

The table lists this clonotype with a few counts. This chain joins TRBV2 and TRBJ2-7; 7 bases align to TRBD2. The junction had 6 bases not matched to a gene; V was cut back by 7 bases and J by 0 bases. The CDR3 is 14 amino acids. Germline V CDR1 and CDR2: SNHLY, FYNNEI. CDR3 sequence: CASNRGLNSYEQYF. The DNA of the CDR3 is TGTGCCAGCAACCGGGGACTAAACTCCTACGAGCAGTACTTC.

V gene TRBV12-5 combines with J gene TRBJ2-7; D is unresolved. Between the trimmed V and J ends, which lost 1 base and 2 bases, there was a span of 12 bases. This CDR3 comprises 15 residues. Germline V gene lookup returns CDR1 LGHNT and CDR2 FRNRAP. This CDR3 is CASGLGLVGTYEQYF. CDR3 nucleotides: TGTGCTAGTGGTTTGGGTCTCGTAGGGACCTACGAGCAGTACTTC.

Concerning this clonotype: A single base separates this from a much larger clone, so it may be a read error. The CDR3, as DNA: TGTGCCAGCCGACTTGGCTACGAGCAGTGCTTC. Translation gives CASRLGYEQCF. The V and J genes are TRBV25-1 and TRBJ2-7; D is uncertain. Germline V gives CDR1 MGHDK, CDR2 SYGVNS. The CDR3 is 11 residues long.

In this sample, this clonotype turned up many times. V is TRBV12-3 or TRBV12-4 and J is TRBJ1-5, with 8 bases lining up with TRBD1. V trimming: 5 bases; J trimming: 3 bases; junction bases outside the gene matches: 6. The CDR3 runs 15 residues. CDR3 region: CASSPQGAYNQPQHF. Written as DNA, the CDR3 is TGTGCCAGCAGTCCGCAGGGGGCTTACAATCAGCCCCAGCATTTT.

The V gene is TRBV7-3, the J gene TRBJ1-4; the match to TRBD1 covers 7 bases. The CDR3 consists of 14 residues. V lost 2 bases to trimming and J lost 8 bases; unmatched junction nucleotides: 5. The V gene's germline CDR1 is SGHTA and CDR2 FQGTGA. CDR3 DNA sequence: TGTGCCAGCAGCTTACAGGGGGAACAAGAAAAACTGTTTTTT. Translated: CASSLQGEQEKLFF.

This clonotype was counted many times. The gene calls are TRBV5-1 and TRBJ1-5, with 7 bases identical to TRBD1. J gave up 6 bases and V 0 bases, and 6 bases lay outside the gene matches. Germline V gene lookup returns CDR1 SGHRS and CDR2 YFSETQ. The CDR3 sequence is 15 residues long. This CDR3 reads CASSLGDDRAQPQHF. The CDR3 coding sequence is TGCGCCAGCAGCTTGGGGGACGACAGGGCTCAGCCCCAGCATTTT.

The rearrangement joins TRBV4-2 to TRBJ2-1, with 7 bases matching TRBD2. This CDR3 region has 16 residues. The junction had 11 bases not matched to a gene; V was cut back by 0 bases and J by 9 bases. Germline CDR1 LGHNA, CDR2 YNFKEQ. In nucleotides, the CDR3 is TGTGCCAGCAGCCAAGAAAGCGGCGGGAGAAGAGGTGAGCAGTTCTTC. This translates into CASSQESGGRRGEQFF.

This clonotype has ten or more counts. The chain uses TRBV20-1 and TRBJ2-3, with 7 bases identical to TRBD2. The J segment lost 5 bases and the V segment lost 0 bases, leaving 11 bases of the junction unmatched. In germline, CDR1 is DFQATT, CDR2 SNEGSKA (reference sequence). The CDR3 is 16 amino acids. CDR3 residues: CSARDEREGRKDTQYF. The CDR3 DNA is TGCAGTGCTAGAGATGAGAGGGAGGGCCGAAAAGATACGCAGTATTTT.

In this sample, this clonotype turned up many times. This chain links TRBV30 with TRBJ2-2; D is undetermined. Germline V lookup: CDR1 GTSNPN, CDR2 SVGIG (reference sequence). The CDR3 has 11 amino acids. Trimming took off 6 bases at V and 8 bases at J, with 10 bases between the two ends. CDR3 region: CACGMGGELFF. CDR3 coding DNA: TGTGCCTGTGGGATGGGGGGGGAGCTGTTTTTT.

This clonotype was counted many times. The CDR3 protein is CASSPHSPEAFF. CDR3 nucleotides: TGTGCCAGCAGCCCGCACTCTCCTGAAGCTTTCTTT. This chain connects TRBV11-1 to TRBJ1-1; D is unclear. Trimming took 5 bases from V and 6 from J, leaving 10 bases between them. Germline V gene sequence: CDR1 SGHAT, CDR2 FQDESV (reference sequence). The CDR3 runs to 12 residues.

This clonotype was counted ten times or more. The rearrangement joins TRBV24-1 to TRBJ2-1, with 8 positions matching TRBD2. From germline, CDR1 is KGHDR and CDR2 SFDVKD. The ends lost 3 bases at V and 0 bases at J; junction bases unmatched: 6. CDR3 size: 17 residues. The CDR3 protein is CATSDPWSGSSYNEQFF. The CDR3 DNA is TGTGCCACCAGTGATCCCTGGAGCGGGAGCTCCTACAATGAGCAGTTCTTC.

Written as DNA, the CDR3 is TGCAGTGCGGGAGCGGGAGCTTTGGGGAATGAGCAGTTCTTC. As protein: CSAGAGALGNEQFF. This chain links TRBV20-1 with TRBJ2-1; TRBD2 matches 8 bases. Trimming at V came to 6 bases and at J to 7 bases, leaving 11 bases not matched to a gene. This CDR3 is 14 amino acids long. CDR1 and CDR2 from the germline V gene are DFQATT and SNEGSKA (reference sequence).

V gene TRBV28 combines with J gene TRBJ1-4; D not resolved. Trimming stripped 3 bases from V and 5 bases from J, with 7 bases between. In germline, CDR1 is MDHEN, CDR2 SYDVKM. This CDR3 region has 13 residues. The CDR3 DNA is TGTGCCAGCAGTTTCGACCTAAATGAAAAACTGTTTTTT. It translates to CASSFDLNEKLFF.

CDR3 residues: CASSRKVSATNEKLFF. Here the CDR3 DNA reads TGTGCCAGCAGTAGAAAAGTCTCCGCAACTAATGAAAAACTGTTTTTT. V and J are TRBV6-1 and TRBJ1-4; D call uncertain. The V gene lost 5 bases and the J gene lost 0 bases, with 13 bases spanning the gap. This CDR3 has 16 residues. Germline-derived CDR1 and CDR2 are MNHNS and SASEGT.

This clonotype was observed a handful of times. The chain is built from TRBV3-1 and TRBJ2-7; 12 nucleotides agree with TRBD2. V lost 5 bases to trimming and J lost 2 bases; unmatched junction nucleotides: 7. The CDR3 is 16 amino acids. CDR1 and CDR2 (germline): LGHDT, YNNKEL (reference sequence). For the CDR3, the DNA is TGTGCCAGCAGCGCCCGGACTAGCGGGAATACCTACGAGCAGTACTTC. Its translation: CASSARTSGNTYEQYF.

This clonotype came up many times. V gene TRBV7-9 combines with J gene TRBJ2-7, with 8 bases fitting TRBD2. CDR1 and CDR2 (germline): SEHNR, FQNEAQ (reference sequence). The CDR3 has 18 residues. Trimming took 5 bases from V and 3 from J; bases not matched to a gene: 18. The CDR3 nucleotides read TGTGCCAGCAGCCCGGGGGGGGGAAGCAGATTAGACCTCTACGAGCAGTACTTC. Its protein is CASSPGGGSRLDLYEQYF.

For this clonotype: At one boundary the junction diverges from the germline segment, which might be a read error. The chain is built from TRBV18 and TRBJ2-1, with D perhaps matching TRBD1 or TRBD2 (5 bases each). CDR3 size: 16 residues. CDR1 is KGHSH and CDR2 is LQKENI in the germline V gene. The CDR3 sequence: CARSPTRGASYNEQFF. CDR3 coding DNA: TGTGCCAGATCACCTACCCGGGGCGCCTCCTACAATGAGCAGTTCTTC. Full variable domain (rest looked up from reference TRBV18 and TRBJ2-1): NAGVMQNPRHLVRRRGQEARLRCSPMKGHSHVYWYRQLPEEGLKFMVYLQKENIIDESGMPKERFSAEFPKEGPSILRIQQVVRGDSAAYFCARSPTRGASYNEQFFGPGTRLTVL.

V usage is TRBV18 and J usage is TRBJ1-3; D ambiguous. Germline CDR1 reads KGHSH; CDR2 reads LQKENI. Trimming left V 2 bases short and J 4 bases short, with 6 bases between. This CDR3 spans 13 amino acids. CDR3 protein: CASSPEGGNTIYF. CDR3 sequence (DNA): TGTGCCAGCTCACCAGAGGGAGGAAACACCATATATTTT.

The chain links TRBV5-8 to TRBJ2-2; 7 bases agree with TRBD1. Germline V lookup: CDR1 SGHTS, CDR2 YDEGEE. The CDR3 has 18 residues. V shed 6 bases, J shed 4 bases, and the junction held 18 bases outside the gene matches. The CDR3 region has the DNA TGTGCCAGCATCCCATTGGACAGGAGCTTTTCCTCCACCGGGGAGCTGTTTTTT. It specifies CASIPLDRSFSSTGELFF. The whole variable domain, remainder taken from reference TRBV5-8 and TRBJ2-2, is EAGVTQSPTHLIKTRGQQATLRCSPISGHTSVYWYQQALGLGLQFLLWYDEGEERNRGNFPPRFSGRQFPNYSSELNVNALELEDSALYLCASIPLDRSFSSTGELFFGEGSRLTVL.